Below, one T cell receptor (beta chain) is given with its context. Its recognized antigen is unknown. No qualities accompany the bases; no much larger clone lies one base away. Clipping removes 3 bases from V and 5 bases from J, with 3 as the unmatched junction base count. CDR1 and CDR2, per the germline V gene, are KGHSH and LQKENI. The CDR3 covers 14 residues, taking in both the cysteine and the phenylalanine. Of the read, only the CDR3 DNA is kept; its 42 bases are in frame from base 1. This record comes from a study of OX40 agonist ivuxolimab in advanced cancers. About the full investigation: Ivuxolimab was a fully human IgG2 agonistic monoclonal antibody targeting the costimulatory receptor OX40 (CD134). Intravenous ivuxolimab was administered to patients every 2 weeks at six dose levels: 0.01, 0.1, 0.3, 1.5, 3 and 10 mg/kg. Among the 52 dose-escalation patients, around 20 had hepatocellular carcinoma, 15 melanoma, 9 renal cell carcinoma and 9 head and neck cancer. In the dose-escalation cohort, 65% to 85% of patients were male, and the mean age was roughly 60 years with a range of roughly 20 to 79. Prior anti-PD-1, anti-PD-L1 or anti-CTLA-4 therapy was permitted, and checkpoint inhibitors had been received by less than 45% of dose-escalation patients. Partial responses occurred in three dose-escalation patients, of whom one had hepatocellular carcinoma and two had cutaneous melanoma. Peripheral TCRbeta sequencing aimed to test whether ivuxolimab altered TCR sequence diversity and caused clonal T-cell expansion. The paper describes the monotherapy dose-escalation part (N ≈ 49 patients) of the phase I trial of ivuxolimab.

Genomic DNA was extracted from sorted cells for sequencing of the TCRbeta CDR3 region. TCRbeta CDR3 regions were sequenced using the immunoSEQ Assay. TCRdb's version of the immuneACCESS table is confined to in-frame rearrangements and falls short of the full clone set. An unresolved V gene accounts for under half of the shortfall where checked; the remainder is of unknown origin. For this sample the table gives some 68,000 clones, of which 70% to 90% were detected only once. Jointly, the top ten make up approximately 1.1% of the sample. Overall study results and their limits: In the 0.1-3.0 mg/kg groups, partial responders were among the patients with the lowest normalized peripheral clonal expansion, particularly in CD8+ T cells. At doses of 0.1 to 3.0 mg/kg, clonal expansion of both CD4+ and CD8+ blood T cells was observed from baseline to week 6. Antigen specificity was not determined for the clonally expanded peripheral T cells. After ivuxolimab, more expanded clones were found on average in CD8+ T cells than in CD4+ T cells. Low levels of normalized T-cell clonal expansion were also seen in some patients who did not respond.

The trial excluded patients who had a history of autoimmune disease or who were on systemic immunosuppression. Peripheral blood for TCR sequencing was collected from all dose cohorts at baseline, on cycle 4 day 1, and on cycle 7 day 1. The samples were taken from a phase I, first-in-human, multicenter, open-label dose-escalation trial of ivuxolimab. Adults with locally advanced or metastatic melanoma, renal cell carcinoma, hepatocellular carcinoma or head and neck squamous cell carcinoma were enrolled in the trial. Before TCR sequencing, CD4+ and CD8+ T cells were separately sorted from peripheral blood.

The chain is encoded by TRBV18 joined to TRBJ2-3, and TRBD1 matches 9 of the central bases. This receptor was obtained from an adult with an advanced solid tumor such as melanoma, head and neck, liver or kidney cancer. Specimen: CD4+ or CD8+ T cells sorted from blood, collected in a trial of the OX40 agonist ivuxolimab. Read as DNA, the sequence is TGTGCCAGCTCACCTGGACAGGGGAAAGATACGCAGTATTTT. Its protein reads: CASSPGQGKDTQYF.